This T cell receptor beta chain came from a study of blood T cell repertoires in COVID-19. TCRdb keeps only in-frame clones here, not all; method: immunoSEQ multiplex PCR. The data show 150,000 to 200,000 clones, with under 80% seen just once and about a sixth held by the top ten. This CDR3 spans 19 amino acids. Germline V gene sequence: CDR1 LGHDT, CDR2 YNNKEL (reference sequence). The V segment lost 4 bases and the J segment 0 bases; nucleotides outside the gene matches: 13. This clonotype was sampled from a woman aged 50 to 60 with acute COVID-19. Sample: PBMCs or T cells enriched from blood (not recorded which). This chain joins TRBV3-1 (or the pseudogene TRBV3-2) and TRBJ2-3, with 10 bases that match TRBD2. This chain's CDR3 is CASSPLPASGGPSTDTQYF. CDR3 sequence (DNA): TGTGCCAGCAGCCCTCTGCCGGCTAGCGGGGGCCCCAGCACAGATACGCAGTATTTT.